This TCR beta chain appears in the sequencing data of a study of blood T cell repertoires in COVID-19. Background on the study: Whether acute or convalescent, the COVID-19 samples came from the United States, Italy and Spain.

Produced via immunoSEQ multiplex PCR; TCRdb's table is partial and in-frame only. The data hold approximately 200,000 clones, with approximately 84% observed a single time. The CDR3 sequence is 13 residues long. Trimming took 6 bases from V and 8 from J; bases not matched to a gene: 7. Germline V lookup: CDR1 MNHEY, CDR2 SVGAGI. This clonotype originated in a middle-aged man with active or convalescent COVID-19. The V and J genes are TRBV6-5 and TRBJ1-2; 9 positions match TRBD1. Sample: peripheral blood. CDR3 in amino acids: CASRGGTGRGYTF. DNA for the CDR3: TGTGCCAGCAGGGGAGGGACAGGGCGCGGCTACACCTTC.